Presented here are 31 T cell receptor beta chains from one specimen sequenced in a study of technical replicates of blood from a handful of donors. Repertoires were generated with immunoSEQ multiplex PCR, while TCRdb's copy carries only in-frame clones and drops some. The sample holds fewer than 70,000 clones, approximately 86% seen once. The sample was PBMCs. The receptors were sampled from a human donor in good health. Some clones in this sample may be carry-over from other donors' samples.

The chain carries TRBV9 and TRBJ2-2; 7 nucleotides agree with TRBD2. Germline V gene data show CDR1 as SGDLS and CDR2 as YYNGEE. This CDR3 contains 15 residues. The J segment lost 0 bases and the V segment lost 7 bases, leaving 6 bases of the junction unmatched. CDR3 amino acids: CASGVAGANTGELFF. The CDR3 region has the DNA TGTGCCAGCGGTGTCGCGGGAGCGAACACCGGGGAGCTGTTTTTT. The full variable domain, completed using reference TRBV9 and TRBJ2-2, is DSGVTQTPKHLITATGQRVTLRCSPRSGDLSVYWYQQSLDQGLQFLIQYYNGEERAKGNILERFSAQQFPDLHSELNLSSLELGDSALYFCASGVAGANTGELFFGEGSRLTVL.

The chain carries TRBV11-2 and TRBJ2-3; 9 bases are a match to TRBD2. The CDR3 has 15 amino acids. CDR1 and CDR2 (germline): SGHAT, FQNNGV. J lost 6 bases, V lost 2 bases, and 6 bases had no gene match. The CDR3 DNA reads TGTGCCAGCAGCTTACCTGCGGGAGGGCCGGATACGCAGTATTTT. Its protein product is CASSLPAGGPDTQYF.

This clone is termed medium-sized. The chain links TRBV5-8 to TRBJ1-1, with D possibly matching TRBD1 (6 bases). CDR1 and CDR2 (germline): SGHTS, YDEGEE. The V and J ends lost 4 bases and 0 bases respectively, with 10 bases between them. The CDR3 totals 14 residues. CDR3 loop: CASSGQTVNTEAFF. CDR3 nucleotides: TGTGCCAGCAGCGGACAGACAGTGAACACTGAAGCTTTCTTT.

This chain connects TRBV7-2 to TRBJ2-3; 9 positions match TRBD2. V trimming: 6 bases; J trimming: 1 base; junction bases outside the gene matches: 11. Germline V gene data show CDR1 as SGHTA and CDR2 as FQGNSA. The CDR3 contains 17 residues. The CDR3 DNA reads TGTGCCAGCAGATCCGCGGGGGCTAGCGGGGGCACAGATACGCAGTATTTT. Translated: CASRSAGASGGTDTQYF. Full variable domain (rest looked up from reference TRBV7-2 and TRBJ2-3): GAGVSQSPSNKVTEKGKDVELRCDPISGHTALYWYRQSLGQGLEFLIYFQGNSAPDKSGLPSDRFSAERTGGSVSTLTIQRTQQEDSAVYLCASRSAGASGGTDTQYFGPGTRLTVL.

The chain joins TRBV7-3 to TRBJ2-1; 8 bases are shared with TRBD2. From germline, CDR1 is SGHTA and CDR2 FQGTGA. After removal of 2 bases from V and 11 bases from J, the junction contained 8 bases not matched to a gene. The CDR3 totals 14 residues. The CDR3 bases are TGTGCCAGCAGCTTAGGGACTAGTCCCATACAGCAGTTCTTC. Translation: CASSLGTSPIQQFF.

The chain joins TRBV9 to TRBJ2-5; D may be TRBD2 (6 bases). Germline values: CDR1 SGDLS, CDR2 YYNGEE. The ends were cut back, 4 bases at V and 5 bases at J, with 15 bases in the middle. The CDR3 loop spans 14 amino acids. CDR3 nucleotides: TGTGCCAGCAGCCCCCGGGACTGGGGGGAGACCCAGTACTTC. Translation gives CASSPRDWGETQYF.

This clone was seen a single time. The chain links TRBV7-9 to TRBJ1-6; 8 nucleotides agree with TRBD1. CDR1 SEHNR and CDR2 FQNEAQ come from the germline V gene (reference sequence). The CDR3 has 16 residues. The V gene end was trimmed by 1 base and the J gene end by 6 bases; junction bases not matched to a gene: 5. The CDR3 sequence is CASSLGTGTVNSPLHF. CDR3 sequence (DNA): TGTGCCAGCAGCTTAGGGACAGGGACCGTTAATTCACCCCTCCACTTT.

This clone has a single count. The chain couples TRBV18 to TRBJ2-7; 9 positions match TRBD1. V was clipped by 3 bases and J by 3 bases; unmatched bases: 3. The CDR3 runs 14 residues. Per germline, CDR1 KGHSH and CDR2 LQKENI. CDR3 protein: CASSPSDRGYEQYF. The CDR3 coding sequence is TGTGCCAGCTCACCTTCGGACAGGGGCTACGAGCAGTACTTC.

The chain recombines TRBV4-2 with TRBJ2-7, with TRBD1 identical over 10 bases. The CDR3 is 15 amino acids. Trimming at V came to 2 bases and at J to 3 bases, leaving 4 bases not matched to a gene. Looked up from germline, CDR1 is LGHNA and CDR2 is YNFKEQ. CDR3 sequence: CASSQPDRGLYEQYF. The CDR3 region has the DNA TGTGCCAGCAGCCAACCTGACAGGGGGCTCTACGAGCAGTACTTC.

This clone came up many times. The CDR3 coding sequence is TGTGCCAGCAGTCCTAACAGGGGGCAGGATGAAAAACTGTTTTTT. Protein sequence: CASSPNRGQDEKLFF. V usage is TRBV6-5 and J usage is TRBJ1-4; 9 bases agree with TRBD1. Germline trimming cut 5 bases from V and 6 bases from J; bases unmatched to any gene: 7. Germline values: CDR1 MNHEY, CDR2 SVGAGI. The length of the CDR3 is 15 residues.

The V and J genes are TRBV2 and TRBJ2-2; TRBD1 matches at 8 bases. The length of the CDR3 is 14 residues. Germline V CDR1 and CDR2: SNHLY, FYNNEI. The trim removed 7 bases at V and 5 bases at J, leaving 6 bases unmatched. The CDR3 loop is CASTGQGRTGELFF. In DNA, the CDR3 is TGTGCCAGCACCGGACAGGGAAGGACCGGGGAGCTGTTTTTT.

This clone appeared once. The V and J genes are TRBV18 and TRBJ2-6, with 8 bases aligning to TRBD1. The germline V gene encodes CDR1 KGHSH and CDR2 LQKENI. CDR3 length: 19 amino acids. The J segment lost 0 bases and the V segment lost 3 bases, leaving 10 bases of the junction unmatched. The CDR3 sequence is CASSPWPDRAISGANVLTF. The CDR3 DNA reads TGTGCCAGCTCACCTTGGCCGGACAGGGCCATCTCTGGGGCCAACGTCCTGACTTTC.

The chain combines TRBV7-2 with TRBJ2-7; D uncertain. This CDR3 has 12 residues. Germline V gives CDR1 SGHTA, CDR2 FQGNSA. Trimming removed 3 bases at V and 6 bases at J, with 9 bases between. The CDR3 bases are TGTGCCAGCAGCTTGATAAACTCCGAGCAGTACTTC. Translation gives CASSLINSEQYF.

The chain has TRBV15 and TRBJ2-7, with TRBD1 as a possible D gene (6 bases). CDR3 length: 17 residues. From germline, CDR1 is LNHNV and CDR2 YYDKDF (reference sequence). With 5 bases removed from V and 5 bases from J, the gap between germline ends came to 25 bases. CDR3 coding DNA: TGTGCCACCAGCGGTGAGATGTATAGGGGGATTGAAGACGAGCAGTACTTC. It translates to CATSGEMYRGIEDEQYF.

CDR3 sequence: CASATIAGDYEQYF. In DNA, the CDR3 is TGTGCCAGCGCCACGATAGCGGGAGACTACGAGCAGTACTTC. This chain links TRBV18 with TRBJ2-7; 9 nucleotides align to TRBD2. This CDR3 spans 14 amino acids. Germline CDR1 is KGHSH and CDR2 is LQKENI. Trimming took 8 bases from V and 3 from J; bases not matched to a gene: 8.

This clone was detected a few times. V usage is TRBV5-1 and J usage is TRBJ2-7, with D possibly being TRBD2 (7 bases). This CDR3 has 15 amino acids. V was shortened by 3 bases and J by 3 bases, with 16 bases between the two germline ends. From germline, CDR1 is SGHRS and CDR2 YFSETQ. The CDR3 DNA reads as TGCGCCAGCAGCTGGATTTCGGGGGGCGGCTACGAGCAGTACTTC. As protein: CASSWISGGGYEQYF.

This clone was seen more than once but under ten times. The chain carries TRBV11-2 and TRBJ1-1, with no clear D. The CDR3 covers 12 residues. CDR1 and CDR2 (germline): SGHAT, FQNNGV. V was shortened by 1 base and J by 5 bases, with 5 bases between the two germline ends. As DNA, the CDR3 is TGTGCCAGCAGCTTAGCGAGGACTGAAGCTTTCTTT. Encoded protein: CASSLARTEAFF.

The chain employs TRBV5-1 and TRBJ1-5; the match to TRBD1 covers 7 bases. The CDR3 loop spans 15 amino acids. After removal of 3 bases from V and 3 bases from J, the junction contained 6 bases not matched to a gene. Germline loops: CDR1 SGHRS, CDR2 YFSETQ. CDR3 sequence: CASSWDGQANQPQHF. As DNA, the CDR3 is TGCGCCAGCAGCTGGGACGGACAGGCCAATCAGCCCCAGCATTTT.

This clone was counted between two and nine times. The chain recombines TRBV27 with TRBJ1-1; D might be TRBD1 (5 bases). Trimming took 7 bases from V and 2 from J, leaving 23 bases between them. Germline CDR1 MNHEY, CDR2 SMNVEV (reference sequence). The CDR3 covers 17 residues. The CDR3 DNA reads TGTGCCAGCAACCGGATGGCAGGGCTCGGAGAAAACACTGAAGCTTTCTTT. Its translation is CASNRMAGLGENTEAFF.

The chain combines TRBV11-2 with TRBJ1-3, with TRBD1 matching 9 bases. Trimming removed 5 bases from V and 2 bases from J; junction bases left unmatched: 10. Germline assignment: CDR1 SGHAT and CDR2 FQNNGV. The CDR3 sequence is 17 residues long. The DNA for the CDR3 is TGTGCCAGCAGCAAGGGGACAGGGTACCTGCCTGGAAACACCATATATTTT. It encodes CASSKGTGYLPGNTIYF. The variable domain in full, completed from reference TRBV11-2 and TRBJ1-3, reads EAGVAQSPRYKIIEKRQSVAFWCNPISGHATLYWYQQILGQGPKLLIQFQNNGVVDDSQLPKDRFSAERLKGVDSTLKIQPAKLEDSAVYLCASSKGTGYLPGNTIYFGEGSWLTVV.

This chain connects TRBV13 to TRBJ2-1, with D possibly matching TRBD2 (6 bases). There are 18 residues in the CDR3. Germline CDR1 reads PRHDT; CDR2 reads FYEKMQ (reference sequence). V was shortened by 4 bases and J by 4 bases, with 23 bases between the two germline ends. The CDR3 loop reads CASSSRRGLQISYNEQFF. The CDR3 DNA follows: TGTGCCAGCAGCTCCCGTCGGGGACTCCAGATCTCATACAATGAGCAGTTCTTC.

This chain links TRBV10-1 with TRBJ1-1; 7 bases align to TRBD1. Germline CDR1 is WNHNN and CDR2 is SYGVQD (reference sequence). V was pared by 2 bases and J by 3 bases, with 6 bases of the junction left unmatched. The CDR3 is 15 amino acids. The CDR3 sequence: CASSERGRVDTEAFF. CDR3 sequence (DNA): TGCGCCAGCAGTGAGAGGGGGCGAGTGGACACTGAAGCTTTCTTT.

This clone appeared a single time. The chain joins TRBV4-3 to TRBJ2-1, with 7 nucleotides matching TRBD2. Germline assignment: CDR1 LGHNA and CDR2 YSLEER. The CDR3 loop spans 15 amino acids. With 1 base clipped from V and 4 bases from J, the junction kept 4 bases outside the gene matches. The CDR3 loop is CASSQAGGLYNEQFF. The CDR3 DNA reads TGCGCCAGCAGCCAAGCGGGAGGTCTTTACAATGAGCAGTTCTTC.

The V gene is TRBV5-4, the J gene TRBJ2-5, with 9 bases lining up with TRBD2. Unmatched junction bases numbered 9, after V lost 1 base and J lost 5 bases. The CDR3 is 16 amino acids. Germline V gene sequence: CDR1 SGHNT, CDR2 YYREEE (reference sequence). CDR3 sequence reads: CASSLLASGAGETQYF. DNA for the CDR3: TGTGCCAGCAGCTTGCTCGCTAGCGGGGCGGGGGAGACCCAGTACTTC.

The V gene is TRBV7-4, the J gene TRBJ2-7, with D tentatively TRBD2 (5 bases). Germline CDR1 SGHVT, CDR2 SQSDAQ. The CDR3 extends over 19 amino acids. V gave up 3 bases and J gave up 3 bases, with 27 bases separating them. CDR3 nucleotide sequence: TGTGCCAGCAGCTTTCGATCCGGGGAAGGATGGGCCGGGCGCTACGAGCAGTACTTC. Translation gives CASSFRSGEGWAGRYEQYF.

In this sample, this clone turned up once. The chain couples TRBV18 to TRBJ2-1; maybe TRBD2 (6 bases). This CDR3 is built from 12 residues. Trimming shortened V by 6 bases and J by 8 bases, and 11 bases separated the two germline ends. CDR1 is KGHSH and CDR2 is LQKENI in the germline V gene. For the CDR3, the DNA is TGTGCCAGCTCCCCCGAGCGGGATGAGCAGTTCTTC. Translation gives CASSPERDEQFF.

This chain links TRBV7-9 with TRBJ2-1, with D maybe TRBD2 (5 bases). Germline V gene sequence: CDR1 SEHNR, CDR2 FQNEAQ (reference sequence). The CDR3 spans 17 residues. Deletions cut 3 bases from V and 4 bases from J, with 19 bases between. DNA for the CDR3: TGTGCCAGCAGCTTCCGACCGGACTCCTCAGCTTACAATGAGCAGTTCTTC. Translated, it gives CASSFRPDSSAYNEQFF.

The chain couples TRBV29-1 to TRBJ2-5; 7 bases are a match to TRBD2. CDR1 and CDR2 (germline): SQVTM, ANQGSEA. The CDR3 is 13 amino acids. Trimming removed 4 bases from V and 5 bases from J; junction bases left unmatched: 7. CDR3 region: CSVVRREGETQYF. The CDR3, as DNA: TGCAGCGTTGTGAGAAGGGAGGGGGAGACCCAGTACTTC.

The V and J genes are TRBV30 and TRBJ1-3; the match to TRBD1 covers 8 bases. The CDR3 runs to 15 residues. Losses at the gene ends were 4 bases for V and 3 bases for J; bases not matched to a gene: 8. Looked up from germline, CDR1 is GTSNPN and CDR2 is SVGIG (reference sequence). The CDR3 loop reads CAWMRTGTGGNTIYF. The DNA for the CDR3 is TGTGCCTGGATGAGGACAGGGACTGGTGGAAACACCATATATTTT.

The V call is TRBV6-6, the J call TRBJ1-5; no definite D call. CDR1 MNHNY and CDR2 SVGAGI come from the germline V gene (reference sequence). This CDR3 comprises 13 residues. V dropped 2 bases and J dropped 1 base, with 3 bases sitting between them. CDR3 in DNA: TGTGCCAGCAGTTACCAAAGCAATCAGCCCCAGCATTTT. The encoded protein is CASSYQSNQPQHF.

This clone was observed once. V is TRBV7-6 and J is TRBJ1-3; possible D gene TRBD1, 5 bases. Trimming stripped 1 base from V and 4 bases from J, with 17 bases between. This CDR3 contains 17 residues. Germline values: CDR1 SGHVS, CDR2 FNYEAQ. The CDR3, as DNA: TGTGCCAGCAGCTTAGGTCGCGGCAGGACATCGGGAAACACCATATATTTT. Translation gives CASSLGRGRTSGNTIYF. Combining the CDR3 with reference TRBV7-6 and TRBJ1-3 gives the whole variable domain GAGVSQSPRYKVTKRGQDVALRCDPISGHVSLYWYRQALGQGPEFLTYFNYEAQQDKSGLPNDRFSAERPEGSISTLTIQRTEQRDSAMYRCASSLGRGRTSGNTIYFGEGSWLTVV.